The 5 T cell receptor beta chains below all came from one sample that was sequenced in a study of cytomegalovirus exposure and HLA in healthy donors. The PCR made use of 60 Vbeta and 13 Jbeta primers. The protocol was immunoSEQ multiplex PCR, while the TCRdb copy is restricted to in-frame clones and leaves out a portion. The table lists roughly 190,000 clones, 70% to 90% of them singletons. The sample taken for sequencing was PBMCs. Receptor source: a woman aged 18-35 years in good health and CMV-seronegative.

V usage is TRBV5-1 and J usage is TRBJ2-7; D gene ambiguous. Germline values: CDR1 SGHRS, CDR2 YFSETQ. The CDR3 length is 15 residues. V lost 0 bases, J lost 0 bases, and 10 bases lay in between. CDR3 sequence reads: CASSLGVESSYEQYF. The CDR3 coding sequence is TGCGCCAGCAGCTTGGGCGTAGAGAGCTCCTACGAGCAGTACTTC.

This clone was recorded once. DNA of the CDR3: TGTGCCAGTAGTAGCCCGGGACAGGGGAGCTACGAGCAGTACTTC. Protein sequence: CASSSPGQGSYEQYF. The chain combines TRBV19 with TRBJ2-7; the match to TRBD1 covers 10 bases. Germline loops: CDR1 LNHDA, CDR2 SQIVND (reference sequence). This CDR3 region has 15 residues. The V segment lost 4 bases and the J segment 3 bases; nucleotides outside the gene matches: 6.

V usage is TRBV9 and J usage is TRBJ1-1, with TRBD1 matching over 7 bases. Per the germline V gene, CDR1 is SGDLS and CDR2 is YYNGEE. V lost 3 bases, J lost 0 bases, and 5 bases stayed unmatched. This CDR3 is built from 15 residues. CDR3 DNA: TGTGCCAGCAGCGGACAGGGTGGGATGAACACTGAAGCTTTCTTT. Its protein is CASSGQGGMNTEAFF. The full variable domain, completed using reference TRBV9 and TRBJ1-1, is DSGVTQTPKHLITATGQRVTLRCSPRSGDLSVYWYQQSLDQGLQFLIQYYNGEERAKGNILERFSAQQFPDLHSELNLSSLELGDSALYFCASSGQGGMNTEAFFGQGTRLTVV.

In this sample, this clone turned up once. The rearrangement links TRBV30 to TRBJ2-7; unclear D gene. Germline CDR1 GTSNPN, CDR2 SVGIG (reference sequence). V was pared by 1 base and J by 3 bases, with 10 bases between. CDR3 length: 13 residues. Here the CDR3 reads CAWSATSNYEQYF. The CDR3 DNA sequence: TGTGCCTGGAGTGCGACTTCTAACTACGAGCAGTACTTC.

The chain uses TRBV6-1 and TRBJ2-7; tentatively, D is TRBD1 (6 bases). V lost 1 base and J lost 2, with 12 bases in between. The CDR3 extends over 15 amino acids. Germline V lookup: CDR1 MNHNS, CDR2 SASEGT. The CDR3 loop is CASSEGTDVAYEQYF. The CDR3 nucleotides read TGTGCCAGCAGTGAAGGGACAGATGTGGCCTACGAGCAGTACTTC.